The rows below give T cell receptor beta chains drawn from one sample of a study of shared clonotypes between healthy human individuals. Here immunoSEQ multiplex PCR was the method, and the copy in TCRdb shows in-frame clones only, minus some. The data show 2 million to 2.5 million clones, 93% seen once. Sequenced material: naive CD4+ T cells from PBMCs. Receptors originate from a man younger than 35 in good health. Some clones in this sample may be carry-over from other donors' samples. CDR3s include the opening cysteine and the closing phenylalanine or tryptophan. The order of the fields is V gene, clone size, D gene, J gene, CDR3 protein, CDR3 DNA. A D gene is named only where the DNA matches it firmly. Clone size, where shown, is once, few, many, or a class for clones that have expanded.

TRBV2	once	NA	TRBJ2-7	CASSPVIQGAPEQYF	TGTGCCAGCAGTCCGGTTATCCAGGGTGCCCCCGAGCAGTACTTC
TRBV6-4	NA	NA	TRBJ2-2	CASSGTGWTGELFF	TGTGCCAGCAGTGGGACGGGATGGACCGGGGAGCTGTTTTTT
TRBV5-6	NA	NA	TRBJ1-2	CASSLGIQEGYTF	TGTGCCAGCAGCTTGGGGATTCAGGAAGGCTACACCTTC
TRBV7-2	NA	TRBD1	TRBJ1-2	CASSLGVTGDGYTF	TGTGCCAGCAGCTTAGGGGTGACAGGGGATGGCTACACCTTC
TRBV11-3	NA	TRBD2	TRBJ2-7	CASSFSGSEQYF	TGTGCCAGCAGCTTTAGCGGGAGCGAGCAGTACTTC
TRBV6-5	NA	NA	TRBJ1-6	CASSYSRVRNSPLHF	TGTGCCAGCAGTTACTCTCGAGTTCGCAATTCACCCCTCCACTTT
TRBV4-2	NA	TRBD2	TRBJ2-7	CASSQDIREGRIEQYF	TGTGCCAGCAGCCAAGATATACGGGAGGGCCGGATAGAGCAGTACTTC
TRBV11-2	NA	TRBD2	TRBJ2-3	CASSLLAGATTDTQYF	TGTGCCAGCAGCTTATTAGCGGGAGCTACCACAGATACGCAGTATTTT
TRBV5-1	NA	NA	TRBJ1-1	CASSLEWGDTEAFF	TGCGCCAGCAGCTTGGAGTGGGGGGACACTGAAGCTTTCTTT
TRBV30	NA	NA	TRBJ2-5	CAWGVGLEETQYF	TGTGCCTGGGGGGTGGGCTTGGAAGAGACCCAGTACTTC